Presented here are 29 T cell receptor beta chains from one specimen sequenced in a study of shared clonotypes between healthy human individuals. The method was immunoSEQ multiplex PCR; TCRdb's version includes in-frame clones alone and lacks a portion of them. Among over a million clones listed, around 97% were seen once. Sequencing was performed on naive CD4+ T cells sorted from blood. Subset meaning: CD45RA+ positively selected. The receptor source for this set is a man aged 30 to 39 in good health.

The gene calls are TRBV6-6 and TRBJ1-6; 7 bases are shared with TRBD1. The V gene end was trimmed by 2 bases and the J gene end by 10 bases; junction bases not matched to a gene: 8. This CDR3 has 15 amino acids. CDR1 MNHNY and CDR2 SVGAGI come from the germline V gene (reference sequence). CDR3 in DNA: TGTGCCAGCAGTTACGAGGGGGCCGCGGGATCACCCCTCCACTTT. It codes for CASSYEGAAGSPLHF.

The V call is TRBV7-9, the J call TRBJ1-4; tentative D call: TRBD1 (5 bases). The V end lost 5 bases, the J end lost 8 bases, and 21 bases lay between the germline ends. The length of the CDR3 is 16 residues. From germline, CDR1 is SEHNR and CDR2 FQNEAQ (reference sequence). The CDR3 DNA reads TGTGCCAGCAGCCCGATTAAGACAGCCGGTCTGGAAAAACTGTTTTTT. This encodes CASSPIKTAGLEKLFF.

This sequence joins TRBV28 and TRBJ1-1, with no clear D. Germline CDR1 reads MDHEN; CDR2 reads SYDVKM. The CDR3 runs to 13 residues. V shed 6 bases and J shed 0 bases, with 8 bases lying between them. The CDR3: CASSSIMNTEAFF. CDR3 DNA sequence: TGTGCCAGCAGCTCTATTATGAACACTGAAGCTTTCTTT.

V gene TRBV7-8 combines with J gene TRBJ1-1; TRBD1 aligns across 11 bases. The junction had 5 bases not matched to a gene; V was cut back by 0 bases and J by 2 bases. The CDR3 is made up of 17 amino acids. Germline assignment: CDR1 SGHVS and CDR2 FQNEAQ. Written as DNA, the CDR3 is TGTGCCAGCAGCTTAGCGTGGACAGGGGGCTCAAACACTGAAGCTTTCTTT. Translated, it gives CASSLAWTGGSNTEAFF.

The chain uses TRBV5-1 and TRBJ2-5, with TRBD1 matching 9 bases. V lost 1 base to trimming and J lost 2 bases; unmatched junction nucleotides: 6. The germline CDR1 and CDR2 sequences are SGHRS and YFSETQ. The CDR3 totals 16 residues. CDR3 nucleotides: TGCGCCAGCAGCTTGTTAACGGGACAGGGTCAAGAGACCCAGTACTTC. Translation: CASSLLTGQGQETQYF. Using reference TRBV5-1 and TRBJ2-5 for the parts outside the CDR3, the full variable domain is KAGVTQTPRYLIKTRGQQVTLSCSPISGHRSVSWYQQTPGQGLQFLFEYFSETQRNKGNFPGRFSGRQFSNSRSEMNVSTLELGDSALYLCASSLLTGQGQETQYFGPGTRLLVL.

This clone was seen a handful of times. V gene TRBV27 combines with J gene TRBJ1-1; no reliable D call. The germline V gene encodes CDR1 MNHEY and CDR2 SMNVEV (reference sequence). V lost 2 bases, J lost 2 bases, and 9 bases lay in between. This CDR3 spans 14 amino acids. DNA for the CDR3: TGTGCCAGCAGTTTACGGAGCGTAAACACTGAAGCTTTCTTT. Its protein product is CASSLRSVNTEAFF.

This clone is a singleton in its sample. Other DNA sequences in this specimen translate into the identical CDR3. The rearrangement joins TRBV18 to TRBJ2-3, with D hard to call. CDR3 length: 13 amino acids. The germline gives CDR1 KGHSH, CDR2 LQKENI. The germline V and J ends were trimmed by 1 base and 1 base, with 3 bases remaining between them. The CDR3: CASSPRGTDTQYF. DNA for the CDR3: TGTGCCAGCTCACCACGGGGCACAGATACGCAGTATTTT.

The V and J genes are TRBV5-1 and TRBJ2-3; 9 nucleotides match TRBD2. The V and J ends lost 6 bases and 6 bases, in that order; junction bases with no gene match: 11. Germline V gene data show CDR1 as SGHRS and CDR2 as YFSETQ. The CDR3 loop spans 15 amino acids. The DNA for the CDR3 is TGCGCCAGCAACCCCTCTACTAGCGGGTGGGATACGCAGTATTTT. This sequence encodes CASNPSTSGWDTQYF. Variable domain in full (rest from reference TRBV5-1 and TRBJ2-3): KAGVTQTPRYLIKTRGQQVTLSCSPISGHRSVSWYQQTPGQGLQFLFEYFSETQRNKGNFPGRFSGRQFSNSRSEMNVSTLELGDSALYLCASNPSTSGWDTQYFGPGTRLTVL.

The V call is TRBV5-1, the J call TRBJ2-7; D is unresolved. The CDR3 spans 15 residues. Trimming cost V 0 bases and J 3 bases, with 13 bases left between them. Per germline, CDR1 SGHRS and CDR2 YFSETQ. This chain's CDR3 is CASSLAAAHIYEQYF. As DNA, the CDR3 is TGCGCCAGCAGCTTGGCCGCGGCCCATATCTACGAGCAGTACTTC.

The genes are TRBV7-9 and TRBJ2-2; D remains ambiguous. CDR1 is SEHNR, CDR2 FQNEAQ, per germline (reference sequence). Between the trimmed V and J ends, which lost 6 bases and 0 bases, there was a span of 8 bases. This CDR3 is 14 amino acids long. DNA of the CDR3: TGTGCCAGCAGTCGTCCCGCGAACACCGGGGAGCTGTTTTTT. Translation gives CASSRPANTGELFF.

This clone was seen just once. Other DNA sequences in this specimen translate into the identical CDR3. The chain recombines TRBV7-9 with TRBJ2-2, with D perhaps assigned TRBD1 or TRBD2 (5 bases each). Trimming cost V 1 base and J 5 bases, with 8 bases left between them. Germline CDR1 reads SEHNR; CDR2 reads FQNEAQ (reference sequence). The CDR3 contains 14 residues. CDR3 sequence: CASSLGGGTGELFF. The CDR3 nucleotides read TGTGCCAGCAGCTTAGGTGGGGGAACCGGGGAGCTGTTTTTT.

The chain combines TRBV7-2 with TRBJ2-4, with a tentative D call TRBD1 (6 bases). Germline values: CDR1 SGHTA, CDR2 FQGNSA. V was clipped by 5 bases and J by 10 bases, with 12 bases between them. CDR3 length: 12 residues. CDR3 DNA: TGTGCCAGCAGCGATACAGGGATGATTCAGTACTTC. Encoded protein: CASSDTGMIQYF.

CDR3 sequence reads: CASSPGTAVNEQFF. As DNA, the CDR3 is TGTGCCAGTTCCCCCGGGACGGCCGTAAATGAGCAGTTCTTC. The chain has TRBV19 and TRBJ2-1; D possibly uses TRBD1 or TRBD2 (5 bases each). The V end was cut by 8 bases, the J end by 7 bases, with 18 bases between. Germline-derived CDR1 and CDR2 are LNHDA and SQIVND (reference sequence). The CDR3 has 14 residues.

This chain connects TRBV4-2 to TRBJ1-5; 9 bases match TRBD1. The CDR3 loop spans 16 amino acids. CDR1 LGHNA and CDR2 YNFKEQ come from the germline V gene. Unmatched junction bases numbered 4, after V lost 0 bases and J lost 4 bases. The CDR3, as DNA: TGTGCCAGCAGCCAAGAAGACAGGGGGTATAATCAGCCCCAGCATTTT. Translating gives CASSQEDRGYNQPQHF.

The chain uses TRBV7-9 and TRBJ2-7, with D maybe TRBD2 (5 bases). Per the germline V gene, CDR1 is SEHNR and CDR2 is FQNEAQ (reference sequence). The CDR3 is 15 residues long. The V gene lost 8 bases and the J gene lost 3 bases, with 20 bases spanning the gap. The CDR3 sequence: CASERERVIFYEQYF. CDR3 coding DNA: TGTGCCAGCGAGAGAGAGAGGGTTATTTTCTACGAGCAGTACTTC.

This clone was detected once. The chain uses TRBV5-4 and TRBJ2-5, with a possible D match to TRBD1 (5 bases). V shed 3 bases and J shed 5 bases, with 20 bases lying between them. The CDR3 runs 16 residues. The germline CDR1 and CDR2 sequences are SGHNT and YYREEE (reference sequence). The CDR3 is CASSYPSVQPGETQYF. CDR3 DNA: TGTGCCAGCAGCTACCCAAGCGTCCAGCCAGGGGAGACCCAGTACTTC.

This chain links TRBV6-5 with TRBJ2-3; a possible D gene is TRBD2 (5 bases). Per the germline V gene, CDR1 is MNHEY and CDR2 is SVGAGI. The CDR3 is 12 residues long. Trimming pared 5 bases from V and 5 bases from J, leaving 8 bases between. CDR3 sequence reads: CASSNRGDTQYF. CDR3 nucleotides: TGTGCCAGCAGTAACCGGGGAGATACGCAGTATTTT.

The genes are TRBV4-1 and TRBJ1-1, with TRBD1 identical over 9 bases. V shed 2 bases and J 6 bases; nucleotides not matched to a gene: 10. The V gene's germline CDR1 is MGHRA and CDR2 YSYEKL. The CDR3 consists of 16 residues. The CDR3 nucleotides are TGCGCCAGCAGCCAACTCTTAGGGACAGGGATGTCTGAAGCTTTCTTT. Amino acids: CASSQLLGTGMSEAFF.

V gene TRBV28 combines with J gene TRBJ2-7, with 9 bases aligning to TRBD1. With V trimmed by 6 bases and J by 4 bases, 10 bases remained unmatched. CDR3 length: 15 residues. CDR1 is MDHEN and CDR2 is SYDVKM in the germline V gene. Written as DNA, the CDR3 is TGTGCCAGCAGGAGGCCGGGACAGGGAAATTACGAGCAGTACTTC. It encodes CASRRPGQGNYEQYF.

The genes are TRBV28 and TRBJ1-5; 7 bases align to TRBD1. Germline-derived CDR1 and CDR2 are MDHEN and SYDVKM. This CDR3 is 14 amino acids long. The V segment lost 5 bases and the J segment 5 bases; nucleotides outside the gene matches: 6. In nucleotides, the CDR3 is TGTGCCAGCAGTCTTGGGACAGAGGATCAGCCCCAGCATTTT. Translation: CASSLGTEDQPQHF.

The chain uses TRBV6-5 and TRBJ2-5; no clear D gene. Looked up from germline, CDR1 is MNHEY and CDR2 is SVGAGI. V lost 3 bases and J lost 5, with 13 bases in between. The CDR3 is made up of 14 amino acids. The CDR3 here is CASSYWGVEETQYF. CDR3 coding DNA: TGTGCCAGCAGTTATTGGGGTGTCGAGGAGACCCAGTACTTC.

The V and J genes are TRBV9 and TRBJ1-4; 9 bases align to TRBD1. Germline V gene lookup returns CDR1 SGDLS and CDR2 YYNGEE. J lost 7 bases, V lost 0 bases, and 7 bases had no gene match. This CDR3 is built from 16 residues. Here the CDR3 reads CASSVGEGQGGEKLFF. In DNA, the CDR3 is TGTGCCAGCAGCGTAGGGGAGGGACAGGGTGGTGAAAAACTGTTTTTT.

The chain recombines TRBV27 with TRBJ1-2, with a possible D match to TRBD1 (5 bases). This CDR3 is 14 amino acids long. Germline V gene data show CDR1 as MNHEY and CDR2 as SMNVEV (reference sequence). The V end was cut by 5 bases, the J end by 8 bases, with 18 bases between. The CDR3 DNA reads TGTGCCAGCAGTCCCCCGGGGCAGCGAACGGGCTACACCTTC. Translation: CASSPPGQRTGYTF.

This rearrangement joins TRBV29-1 to TRBJ2-3; no clear D. The germline V gene encodes CDR1 SQVTM and CDR2 ANQGSEA. V was cut by 4 bases and J by 0 bases, with 14 bases left in between. The CDR3 has 15 residues. The CDR3 coding sequence is TGCAGCGTTGCATCGACGGTAACTAGCACAGATACGCAGTATTTT. Its protein is CSVASTVTSTDTQYF.

The gene calls are TRBV7-9 and TRBJ2-5; D gene uncertain. This CDR3 region has 14 residues. Trimming left V 5 bases short and J 0 bases short, with 10 bases between. Germline V gene lookup returns CDR1 SEHNR and CDR2 FQNEAQ (reference sequence). The DNA for the CDR3 is TGTGCCAGCAGCGAAGGGATATACCAAGAGACCCAGTACTTC. Protein: CASSEGIYQETQYF.

The chain uses TRBV7-9 and TRBJ2-2, with no clear D. Germline CDR1 reads SEHNR; CDR2 reads FQNEAQ (reference sequence). This CDR3 is built from 16 residues. V was pared by 2 bases and J by 1 base, with 11 bases between. This CDR3 reads CASSLSFGLNTGELFF. The CDR3 DNA reads TGTGCCAGCAGCTTAAGTTTTGGGTTGAACACCGGGGAGCTGTTTTTT. The full variable domain, completed using reference TRBV7-9 and TRBJ2-2, is DTGVSQNPRHKITKRGQNVTFRCDPISEHNRLYWYRQTLGQGPEFLTYFQNEAQLEKSRLLSDRFSAERPKGSFSTLEIQRTEQGDSAMYLCASSLSFGLNTGELFFGEGSRLTVL.

This clone has just one count. V and J are TRBV29-1 and TRBJ2-6, with TRBD1 matching 9 bases. The CDR3 is 16 residues long. Germline trimming cut 5 bases from V and 0 bases from J; bases unmatched to any gene: 5. In germline, CDR1 is SQVTM, CDR2 ANQGSEA. The CDR3 bases are TGCAGCGTTACCGGGACAGGGACCTCTGGGGCCAACGTCCTGACTTTC. It codes for CSVTGTGTSGANVLTF.

CDR3 sequence reads: CASRPRQGSSYNEQFF. The CDR3, as DNA: TGTGCCAGCAGACCTCGACAGGGTAGCTCCTACAATGAGCAGTTCTTC. The chain recombines TRBV5-4 with TRBJ2-1, with 7 nucleotides matching TRBD1. The junction had 8 bases not matched to a gene; V was cut back by 5 bases and J by 0 bases. Germline-derived CDR1 and CDR2 are SGHNT and YYREEE (reference sequence). The CDR3 is 16 amino acids. The entire variable domain, with the rest obtained from reference TRBV5-4 and TRBJ2-1, is as follows: ETGVTQSPTHLIKTRGQQVTLRCSSQSGHNTVSWYQQALGQGPQFIFQYYREEENGRGNFPPRFSGLQFPNYSSELNVNALELDDSALYLCASRPRQGSSYNEQFFGPGTRLTVL.

V usage is TRBV2 and J usage is TRBJ2-7; tentative D call: TRBD1 (6 bases). From germline, CDR1 is SNHLY and CDR2 FYNNEI. The CDR3 is 12 residues long. V lost 6 bases to trimming and J lost 5 bases, with 11 bases between them. This CDR3 reads CASSRTADEQYF. Written as DNA, the CDR3 is TGTGCCAGCAGCCGGACAGCGGACGAGCAGTACTTC. The complete variable domain, with remaining parts taken from reference TRBV2 and TRBJ2-7, reads EPEVTQTPSHQVTQMGQEVILRCVPISNHLYFYWYRQILGQKVEFLVSFYNNEISEKSEIFDDQFSVERPDGSNFTLKIRSTKLEDSAMYFCASSRTADEQYFGPGTRLTVT.